This T cell receptor beta chain was captured by sequencing in a study of blood T cell repertoires in COVID-19 (dated by TCRdb to about 2020). Regarding the study in general: Samples covering the acute and convalescent phases of COVID-19 were provided by collaborators in the United States, Italy and Spain. The material from the prospective study consisted of cDNA or gDNA derived from T cells, B-cell-depleted T cells, or PBMCs. Subjects who had been exposed to COVID-19, were actively infected with it, or had recovered from it provided the deeply sampled blood TCRbeta repertoires that made up the dataset. The repertoires were made available in a free public database intended to serve as a resource for research on the immune response to SARS-CoV-2. Samples were obtained from the ongoing ImmuneRACE study (first 160 participants) and from about 1,300 subjects provided by 6 global collaborators. Sample metadata almost always included a de-identified subject ID, COVID-19 status, age in years and sex. Where available, HLA class I and class II types were obtained from metadata supplied by the sample provider rather than from assay-based typing. On the study overall, not on this receptor specifically: The amount of clinical and demographic metadata varied by source and participant and was provided uncurated.

Including the terminal cysteine and phenylalanine, the CDR3 comprises 18 residues. Left in the record is the CDR3 DNA by itself, 54 bases read in frame from the first base. CDR1 and CDR2, looked up from the germline V gene, are MNHEY and SVGEGT. The trim is 2 bases for V and 6 bases for J, with a gap of 25 bases between the germline ends. TCRbeta CDR3 regions were amplified from genomic DNA using the immunoSEQ Assay, a bias-controlled multiplex PCR. As for the original processing: The number of nucleated cells in each sample was estimated by amplification of reference gene primers within the assay. Sequence reads were collapsed and filtered to measure the absolute abundance of every unique TCRbeta CDR3 rearrangement. For each sample, productive Simpson clonality was calculated as the square root of Simpson's diversity index across productive rearrangements. TCRdb took this table from immuneACCESS and kept in-frame rearrangements with V and J called. Such tables lack part of the clones; where checked against another copy, unresolved V genes explain under half of the gap, and the rest is unexplained. V, J and clone size were drawn from that table, and D and trimming were deduced from the DNA. For this sample there are about 130,000 clones; around 85% appear just once. 3.2% of the sample is taken by the ten largest.

One collaborating source in Seattle enrolled patients during active infection and followed them longitudinally through the course of disease. Collaborating institutions collected whole blood in K2EDTA tubes following their own protocols. Collaborator samples were shipped for TCRbeta analysis as frozen whole blood, isolated PBMCs, or DNA extracted from either sample type. This clone has just one count. The antigen it recognizes is unknown. No base qualities exist here, and no much larger clone lies one base off it. Material for sequencing was peripheral blood. The chain links TRBV6-2 or TRBV6-3 with TRBJ2-5, with TRBD1 perhaps the D gene, on 5 matching bases. The clonotype originates from an elderly woman with COVID-19, enrolled during active disease. The bases are TGTGCCAGCAGTTACCCTAAACCGGGCAGGGTGGCGAAGCAGACCCAGTACTTC. This is translated as CASSYPKPGRVAKQTQYF.